This is a list of T cell receptor beta chains from one sample in a study of blood T cell repertoires in COVID-19. Profiling relied on immunoSEQ multiplex PCR, and the TCRdb table lists in-frame clones only, not all of them. The sample records more than 150,000 clones, around 84% being singletons. The sample was peripheral blood. The receptors derive from a man aged 25-40 years with active or convalescent COVID-19. The CDR3 runs from the conserved cysteine through the conserved F or W. A D gene is named only where the DNA matches it firmly. Expanded clones are given a class, and other clones once, few, many or no size at all.

TRBV3-1/TRBV3-2	TRBD1	-	TRBJ1-1	16	TGTGCCAGCAGCCCCGGACAGGGCCAAAGAGGAACTGAAGCTTTCTTT	CASSPGQGQRGTEAFF
TRBV19	-	-	TRBJ1-5	18	TGTGCCAGTAGTATACCCCCCCTTGGAGGGAGGTTTGGTCAGCCCCAGCATTTT	CASSIPPLGGRFGQPQHF
TRBV19	TRBD2	-	TRBJ2-1	16	TGTGCCAGTAGTATGTCTAGCGGGGGTGCCTACAATGAGCAGTTCTTC	CASSMSSGGAYNEQFF
TRBV3-1/TRBV3-2	TRBD1	-	TRBJ1-6	17	TGTGCCAGCAGCAATACAGGGGGGCGGGGGCTCGGTTCACCCCTCCACTTT	CASSNTGGRGLGSPLHF
TRBV6-6	-	-	TRBJ2-7	13	TGTGCCAGCGGGGAGCGGGTCTCCTACGAGCAGTACTTC	CASGERVSYEQYF
TRBV9	TRBD2	-	TRBJ2-1	15	TGTGCCAGCAGCGGGGGCGGGAGCTCCTACAATGAGCAGTTCTTC	CASSGGGSSYNEQFF
TRBV24-1	TRBD1	-	TRBJ1-1	15	TGTGCCACCAGGCCGGGACAGGGGAAGAACACTGAAGCTTTCTTT	CATRPGQGKNTEAFF
TRBV19	-	-	TRBJ2-5	15	TGTGCCAGTAGTAGTCGGGCGGACACGGTAGAGACCCAGTACTTC	CASSSRADTVETQYF
TRBV7-2	TRBD2	-	TRBJ2-3	15	TGTGCCAGCAGCTTACTAGCGGGAGTCACAGATACGCAGTATTTT	CASSLLAGVTDTQYF
TRBV6-1	-	-	TRBJ2-2	16	TGTGCCAGCAGTGAAAAGACGGGTCAGGGGACCGGGGAGCTGTTTTTT	CASSEKTGQGTGELFF
TRBV5-8	-	few	TRBJ2-3	14	TGTGCCAGCAGCTTGGCCCAGGACACAGATACGCAGTATTTT	CASSLAQDTDTQYF
TRBV27	-	-	TRBJ2-7	15	TGTGCCAGCAGTTTAGGGCAGGGGCGAAATTACGAGCAGTACTTC	CASSLGQGRNYEQYF